This T cell receptor (beta chain) was captured in a study of CXCR3-negative and CXCR3-positive naive CD8 T cells. CDR1 is SGHAT and CDR2 is FQNNGV in the germline V gene. The CDR3 loop spans 16 amino acids. Via 5' RACE with UMI labels, TRB cDNA libraries were prepared. TCRdb processed the 5' RACE reads again and assigns one entry to each CDR3 protein, with no DNA. Its listing shows some 40,000 distinct CDR3 sequences. The chain has TRBV11-2 and TRBJ1-1. The origin of this receptor is a human donor in good health. Some clones in this sample may be carry-over from other donors' samples. The sequencing input was memory CD8+ T cells from blood. CDR3 sequence: CASSWEADSMNTEAFF.